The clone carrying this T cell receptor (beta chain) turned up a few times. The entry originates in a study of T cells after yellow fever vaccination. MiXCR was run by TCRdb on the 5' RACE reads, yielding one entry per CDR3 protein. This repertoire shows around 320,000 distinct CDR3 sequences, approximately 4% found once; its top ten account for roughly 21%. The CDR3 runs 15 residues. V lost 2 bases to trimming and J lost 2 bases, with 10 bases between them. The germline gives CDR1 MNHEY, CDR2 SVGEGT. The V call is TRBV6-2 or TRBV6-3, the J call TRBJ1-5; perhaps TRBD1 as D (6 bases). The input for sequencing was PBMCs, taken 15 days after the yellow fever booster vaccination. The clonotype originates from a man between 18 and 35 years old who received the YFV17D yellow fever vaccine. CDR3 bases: TGTGCCAGCAGTTACAGGGGGGAAGGCAATCAGCCCCAGCATTTT. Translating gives CASSYRGEGNQPQHF.